Listed below are T cell receptor beta chains from one sample, sequenced in a study of blood T cell repertoires in COVID-19. Produced via immunoSEQ multiplex PCR; TCRdb's table is partial and in-frame only. The table records some 330,000 clones, roughly four fifths of them present only once. The specimen was PBMCs or T cells enriched from blood (not recorded which). The receptor set was obtained from a woman aged 50 to 65 who had recovered from COVID-19. The CDR3 runs from the conserved cysteine through the conserved F or W. The order of the fields is D gene, J gene, V gene, clone size, CDR3 DNA, CDR3 protein. A D gene is named only where the DNA matches it firmly. A clone size is listed for some rows: how often the clone was seen (once, few, many), or a class if it is expanded.

d_call: TRBD2; j_call: TRBJ2-7; v_call: TRBV3-1/TRBV3-2; clone_size: -; cdr3_nt: TGTGCCAGCAGCCAAGCAGGACTAGCGGGATCCTTAAACTACGAGCAGTACTTC; cdr3_aa: CASSQAGLAGSLNYEQYF
d_call: -; j_call: TRBJ2-6; v_call: TRBV9; clone_size: -; cdr3_nt: TGTGCCAGCAGCGTAGGGTCCGGGTACGGCTCTGGGGCCAACGTCCTGACTTTC; cdr3_aa: CASSVGSGYGSGANVLTF
d_call: TRBD2; j_call: TRBJ2-2; v_call: TRBV4-2; clone_size: -; cdr3_nt: TGTGCCAGCAATGAGGGGACTAGTAACACCGGGGAGCTGTTTTTT; cdr3_aa: CASNEGTSNTGELFF
d_call: -; j_call: TRBJ1-1; v_call: TRBV7-3; clone_size: once; cdr3_nt: TGTGCCAGCAGCCCAAACGGACAAAACACTGAAGCTTTCTTT; cdr3_aa: CASSPNGQNTEAFF
d_call: TRBD2; j_call: TRBJ2-3; v_call: TRBV5-1; clone_size: -; cdr3_nt: TGCGCCAGCGGACTTTGGACTAGCGGTACTAGCACAGATACGCAGTATTTT; cdr3_aa: CASGLWTSGTSTDTQYF
d_call: -; j_call: TRBJ1-1; v_call: TRBV18; clone_size: -; cdr3_nt: TGTGCCAGCTCACCACGCTCGGACAGGAACACTGAAGCTTTCTTT; cdr3_aa: CASSPRSDRNTEAFF
d_call: -; j_call: TRBJ1-1; v_call: TRBV5-1; clone_size: -; cdr3_nt: TGCGCCAGCAGCTTTTTGGGTAGCGGCACTGAAGCTTTCTTT; cdr3_aa: CASSFLGSGTEAFF
d_call: TRBD1; j_call: TRBJ1-1; v_call: TRBV5-1; clone_size: -; cdr3_nt: TGCGCCAGCAGCCGATTCCAACGCCAGGGGGTGAACACTGAAGCTTTCTTT; cdr3_aa: CASSRFQRQGVNTEAFF
d_call: -; j_call: TRBJ1-2; v_call: TRBV19; clone_size: -; cdr3_nt: TGTGCCAGTAGTGATTACAGGGTTTCTGAGGATGGCTACACCTTC; cdr3_aa: CASSDYRVSEDGYTF
d_call: -; j_call: TRBJ1-3; v_call: TRBV7-2; clone_size: -; cdr3_nt: TGTGCCAGCAGCCCATTACGATTGAGCTCTGGAAACACCATATATTTT; cdr3_aa: CASSPLRLSSGNTIYF